One and the same sample provided the 9 T cell receptor beta chains below, sequenced in a study of T cells in Graves' hyperthyroidism and ophthalmopathy. What was amplified from RNA transcripts were TCR beta CDR3 regions. The HTBI primer set was used in a first-round RT-PCR of the TCR CDR3. TCRdb re-analysed the multiplex PCR reads in MiXCR, keeping a single row per CDR3 protein. The sample lists roughly 740,000 distinct CDR3 sequences, about 17% occurring once. Material for sequencing was blood. The receptors derive from a man between 18 and 29 years old with Graves' hyperthyroidism.

V gene TRBV14 combines with J gene TRBJ2-1; D is possibly TRBD1 (6 bases). Trimming shortened V by 4 bases and J by 7 bases, and 11 bases separated the two germline ends. The germline V gene has CDR1 SGHDN and CDR2 FVKESK. The CDR3 contains 13 residues. The CDR3 region has the DNA TGTGCCAGCAGCCGATACAGGGCAAATGAGCAGTTCTTC. Translation: CASSRYRANEQFF.

This clonotype turned up a few times. The rearrangement uses TRBV27 and TRBJ2-1; TRBD2 aligns across 11 bases. The CDR3 is made up of 17 amino acids. J was trimmed by 6 bases and V by 4 bases; bases with no gene match: 11. Germline lookup yields CDR1 MNHEY and CDR2 SMNVEV (reference sequence). The CDR3 here is CASSSLSSGRASNEQFF. As DNA, the CDR3 is TGTGCCAGCAGTTCCCTCAGTAGCGGGAGGGCCTCCAATGAGCAGTTCTTC.

The V gene is TRBV20-1, the J gene TRBJ2-1; D gene unclear. The length of the CDR3 is 15 residues. Trimming pared 3 bases from V and 0 bases from J, leaving 12 bases between. CDR1 and CDR2 from the germline V gene are DFQATT and SNEGSKA (reference sequence). The CDR3 region is CSASALLSSYNEQFF. For the CDR3, the DNA is TGCAGTGCTAGTGCCCTCTTGAGCTCCTACAATGAGCAGTTCTTC.

Concerning this clonotype itself: A much larger clone differs by one base, so this may be a read error. The V and J genes are TRBV11-3 and TRBJ2-1; TRBD1 might be the D (6 bases). In germline, CDR1 is SGHNT, CDR2 YENEEA. Trimming left V 2 bases short and J 4 bases short, with 9 bases between. The CDR3 is made up of 14 amino acids. CDR3 sequence (DNA): TGTGCCAGCAGCTTATTCACAGGGTACAATGAGCAGTTCTTC. Translated: CASSLFTGYNEQFF. The complete variable domain, with remaining parts taken from reference TRBV11-3 and TRBJ2-1, reads EAGVVQSPRYKIIEKKQPVAFWCNPISGHNTLYWYLQNLGQGPELLIRYENEEAVDDSQLPKDRFSAERLKGVDSTLKIQPAELGDSAVYLCASSLFTGYNEQFFGPGTRLTVL.

This clonotype was seen only a few times. The chain joins TRBV28 to TRBJ2-3; D tentatively fits TRBD1 or TRBD2 (6 bases each). V shed 0 bases and J shed 2 bases, with 12 bases lying between them. The CDR3 spans 16 residues. Germline assignment: CDR1 MDHEN and CDR2 SYDVKM. CDR3: CASSLWGGGNTDTQYF. The CDR3 DNA reads as TGTGCCAGCAGTTTATGGGGGGGCGGGAACACAGATACGCAGTATTTT.

This clonotype was detected only a few times. The chain carries TRBV7-9 and TRBJ1-5; no firm D call. This CDR3 spans 13 amino acids. The V end lost 3 bases, the J end lost 7 bases, and 10 bases lay between the germline ends. From germline, CDR1 is SEHNR and CDR2 FQNEAQ (reference sequence). CDR3 DNA: TGTGCCAGCAGCTTTGGCGGGGAACAGCCCCAGCATTTT. Amino acids: CASSFGGEQPQHF.

This chain joins TRBV6-6 and TRBJ2-1; 9 nucleotides match TRBD2. J gave up 0 bases and V 0 bases, and 9 bases lay outside the gene matches. CDR1 is MNHNY, CDR2 SVGAGI, per germline (reference sequence). There are 19 residues in the CDR3. The CDR3 DNA sequence: TGTGCCAGCAGTTACTCGAGGGGACTAGCTCAGAGCTCCTACAATGAGCAGTTCTTC. Encoded protein: CASSYSRGLAQSSYNEQFF.

The rearrangement links TRBV28 to TRBJ2-7, with 8 bases that match TRBD2. The V segment lost 3 bases and the J segment 0 bases; nucleotides outside the gene matches: 4. This CDR3 comprises 15 residues. The germline CDR1 and CDR2 sequences are MDHEN and SYDVKM. The CDR3 protein is CASSLVAGISYEQYF. DNA of the CDR3: TGTGCCAGCAGTTTGGTAGCGGGGATCTCCTACGAGCAGTACTTC.

This chain connects TRBV7-6 to TRBJ2-1; 7 positions agree with TRBD2. Trimming took 5 bases from V and 5 from J; bases not matched to a gene: 9. The germline gives CDR1 SGHVS, CDR2 FNYEAQ. The CDR3 is made up of 15 amino acids. DNA of the CDR3: TGTGCCAGCAGCCTGACTAGCCAGTGGAACAATGAGCAGTTCTTC. Amino acid sequence: CASSLTSQWNNEQFF.